A selection of T cell receptor beta chains follows, all from one sample in a study of CD8+CD57+ T cells in acquired aplastic anemia. TCRdb used MiXCR to reprocess the reads, holding one entry per CDR3 protein. The sample carries about half a million distinct CDR3 sequences, around 33% recorded once. The sequenced sample consisted of sorted CD4+, CD8+, or CD8+CD57+ T cells (not recorded which) from PBMCs. These receptors came from a human donor with aplastic anemia. CDR3s include the opening cysteine and the closing phenylalanine or tryptophan. The order of the fields is V gene, D gene, clone size, J gene, CDR3 protein, CDR3 DNA. The D gene is left open where the match is weak. The size field is filled for only some rows; it gives once, few, many or a size class.

V gene: TRBV19; D gene: NA; clone size: few; J gene: TRBJ2-1; CDR3 protein: CASTETAASYNEQFF; CDR3 DNA: TGTGCCAGTACCGAGACAGCAGCATCCTACAATGAGCAGTTCTTC
V gene: TRBV7-6; D gene: TRBD2; clone size: many; J gene: TRBJ2-1; CDR3 protein: CASSTRTSRNEQFF; CDR3 DNA: TGTGCCAGCAGCACCCGGACTAGCCGCAATGAGCAGTTCTTC
V gene: TRBV28; D gene: NA; clone size: few; J gene: TRBJ2-5; CDR3 protein: CASSPGGLNLRETQYF; CDR3 DNA: TGTGCCAGCAGTCCGGGTGGGCTTAACCTCCGAGAGACCCAGTACTTC
V gene: TRBV3-1; D gene: NA; clone size: NA; J gene: TRBJ2-3; CDR3 protein: CASSQVGGMFSDTQYF; CDR3 DNA: TGTGCCAGCAGCCAAGTAGGGGGAATGTTCTCAGATACGCAGTATTTT
V gene: TRBV25-1; D gene: NA; clone size: many; J gene: TRBJ1-1; CDR3 protein: CASSVGSVANTEAFF; CDR3 DNA: TGTGCCAGCAGTGTTGGTTCCGTTGCGAACACTGAAGCTTTCTTT
V gene: TRBV12-3/TRBV12-4; D gene: TRBD1; clone size: many; J gene: TRBJ1-2; CDR3 protein: CASRGQGAWGYTF; CDR3 DNA: TGTGCCAGCAGGGGTCAGGGGGCCTGGGGCTACACCTTC
V gene: TRBV2; D gene: NA; clone size: NA; J gene: TRBJ1-5; CDR3 protein: CASNGVVSNQPQHF; CDR3 DNA: TGTGCCAGCAATGGGGTTGTTAGCAATCAGCCCCAGCATTTT
V gene: TRBV5-1; D gene: NA; clone size: NA; J gene: TRBJ1-1; CDR3 protein: CASSSTVTGITEAFF; CDR3 DNA: TGCGCCAGCAGCTCTACAGTTACAGGCATCACTGAAGCTTTCTTT
V gene: TRBV29-1; D gene: NA; clone size: NA; J gene: TRBJ2-6; CDR3 protein: CSVASGDRAGANVLTF; CDR3 DNA: TGCAGCGTTGCCTCAGGTGACAGAGCCGGGGCCAACGTCCTGACTTTC
V gene: TRBV7-8; D gene: NA; clone size: few; J gene: TRBJ2-7; CDR3 protein: CASTRGPYEQYF; CDR3 DNA: TGTGCCAGCACCCGGGGCCCCTACGAGCAGTACTTC
V gene: TRBV20-1; D gene: TRBD2; clone size: few; J gene: TRBJ2-7; CDR3 protein: CSARDSGGSLSEQYF; CDR3 DNA: TGCAGTGCTAGAGATAGCGGGGGCAGCCTATCCGAGCAGTACTTC
V gene: TRBV25-1; D gene: NA; clone size: many; J gene: TRBJ2-1; CDR3 protein: CASSEQGIGYNEQFF; CDR3 DNA: TGTGCCAGCAGTGAGCAGGGAATAGGTTACAATGAGCAGTTCTTC
V gene: TRBV5-1; D gene: TRBD1; clone size: many; J gene: TRBJ2-7; CDR3 protein: CASSSSPGQGNEQYF; CDR3 DNA: TGCGCCAGCAGCTCAAGCCCGGGACAGGGGAACGAGCAGTACTTC
V gene: TRBV10-3; D gene: NA; clone size: few; J gene: TRBJ1-6; CDR3 protein: CAISASNDNSPLHF; CDR3 DNA: TGTGCCATCAGTGCAAGCAATGATAATTCACCCCTCCACTTT
V gene: TRBV5-1; D gene: NA; clone size: NA; J gene: TRBJ2-7; CDR3 protein: CASSLVFATETYEQYF; CDR3 DNA: TGCGCCAGCAGCTTGGTTTTCGCGACAGAGACCTACGAGCAGTACTTC
V gene: TRBV20-1; D gene: NA; clone size: many; J gene: TRBJ2-3; CDR3 protein: CSARAEGVGTDTQYF; CDR3 DNA: TGCAGTGCTAGAGCGGAGGGAGTAGGGACAGATACGCAGTATTTT
V gene: TRBV24-1; D gene: TRBD1; clone size: NA; J gene: TRBJ2-3; CDR3 protein: CATSGTGYF; CDR3 DNA: TGTGCCACCTCCGGGACAGGGTATTTT
V gene: TRBV20-1; D gene: TRBD1; clone size: many; J gene: TRBJ2-7; CDR3 protein: CSARDSGQGTYEQYF; CDR3 DNA: TGCAGTGCTAGGGACTCAGGACAGGGGACTTACGAGCAGTACTTC
V gene: TRBV19; D gene: TRBD1; clone size: NA; J gene: TRBJ1-6; CDR3 protein: CASRDPGTGAAPLHF; CDR3 DNA: TGTGCCAGTAGGGACCCCGGGACAGGGGCGGCACCCCTCCACTTT
V gene: TRBV7-3; D gene: TRBD2; clone size: many; J gene: TRBJ2-1; CDR3 protein: CASSSGLAGYEEQFF; CDR3 DNA: TGTGCCAGCAGCTCCGGACTAGCGGGCTATGAGGAGCAGTTCTTC
V gene: TRBV5-1; D gene: NA; clone size: NA; J gene: TRBJ1-3; CDR3 protein: CASSYRDPVGLSSGNTIYF; CDR3 DNA: TGCGCCAGCAGCTACCGGGACCCCGTCGGCCTTAGCTCTGGAAACACCATATATTTT
V gene: TRBV30; D gene: NA; clone size: NA; J gene: TRBJ1-3; CDR3 protein: CAWSVGGNTIYF; CDR3 DNA: TGTGCCTGGAGTGTAGGAGGAAACACCATATATTTT
V gene: TRBV7-2; D gene: NA; clone size: few; J gene: TRBJ1-3; CDR3 protein: CASSALSGNTIYF; CDR3 DNA: TGTGCCAGCAGCGCTCTTTCTGGAAACACCATATATTTT
V gene: TRBV20-1; D gene: TRBD1; clone size: many; J gene: TRBJ1-2; CDR3 protein: CSAGGQVGGYGYTF; CDR3 DNA: TGCAGTGCTGGGGGACAGGTCGGCGGTTATGGCTACACCTTC
V gene: TRBV12-3/TRBV12-4; D gene: TRBD1; clone size: NA; J gene: TRBJ2-1; CDR3 protein: CASTLDRGPNEQFF; CDR3 DNA: TGTGCCAGCACTCTGGACAGGGGGCCCAATGAGCAGTTCTTC
V gene: TRBV10-3; D gene: TRBD1; clone size: few; J gene: TRBJ1-1; CDR3 protein: CASSYSAGGNTEAFF; CDR3 DNA: TGTGCCAGCAGTTATTCGGCAGGGGGGAACACTGAAGCTTTCTTT
V gene: TRBV2; D gene: NA; clone size: NA; J gene: TRBJ2-5; CDR3 protein: CASSELGLQETQYF; CDR3 DNA: TGTGCCAGCAGTGAATTAGGGCTTCAAGAGACCCAGTACTTC
V gene: TRBV9; D gene: NA; clone size: many; J gene: TRBJ1-2; CDR3 protein: CASSVEDDYGYTF; CDR3 DNA: TGTGCCAGCAGCGTAGAGGATGACTATGGCTACACCTTC
V gene: TRBV11-2; D gene: TRBD1; clone size: NA; J gene: TRBJ1-2; CDR3 protein: CAGSVRDSVYGYTF; CDR3 DNA: TGTGCCGGCAGCGTAAGGGACAGCGTCTATGGCTACACCTTC
V gene: TRBV12-3/TRBV12-4; D gene: NA; clone size: NA; J gene: TRBJ2-1; CDR3 protein: CASSLDGGSYNEQFF; CDR3 DNA: TGTGCCAGCAGTTTAGACGGGGGCTCCTACAATGAGCAGTTCTTC
V gene: TRBV9; D gene: TRBD2; clone size: many; J gene: TRBJ2-7; CDR3 protein: CASSGGGSGRGEQYF; CDR3 DNA: TGTGCCAGCAGCGGGGGGGGTAGCGGGAGGGGCGAGCAGTACTTC
V gene: TRBV9; D gene: NA; clone size: many; J gene: TRBJ1-6; CDR3 protein: CASSEQGLDSPLHF; CDR3 DNA: TGTGCCAGCAGCGAGCAGGGGTTGGATTCACCCCTCCACTTT
V gene: TRBV7-6; D gene: NA; clone size: many; J gene: TRBJ2-5; CDR3 protein: CASSLVVSGQETQYF; CDR3 DNA: TGTGCCAGCAGCTTAGTTGTTAGCGGACAAGAGACCCAGTACTTC
V gene: TRBV5-1; D gene: NA; clone size: many; J gene: TRBJ2-7; CDR3 protein: CASSLELVPRYEQYF; CDR3 DNA: TGCGCCAGCAGCTTGGAGCTAGTCCCCCGCTACGAGCAGTACTTC
V gene: TRBV4-2; D gene: TRBD1; clone size: NA; J gene: TRBJ2-1; CDR3 protein: CASSQDHRGPYNEQFF; CDR3 DNA: TGTGCCAGCAGCCAAGATCACAGGGGGCCCTACAATGAGCAGTTCTTC